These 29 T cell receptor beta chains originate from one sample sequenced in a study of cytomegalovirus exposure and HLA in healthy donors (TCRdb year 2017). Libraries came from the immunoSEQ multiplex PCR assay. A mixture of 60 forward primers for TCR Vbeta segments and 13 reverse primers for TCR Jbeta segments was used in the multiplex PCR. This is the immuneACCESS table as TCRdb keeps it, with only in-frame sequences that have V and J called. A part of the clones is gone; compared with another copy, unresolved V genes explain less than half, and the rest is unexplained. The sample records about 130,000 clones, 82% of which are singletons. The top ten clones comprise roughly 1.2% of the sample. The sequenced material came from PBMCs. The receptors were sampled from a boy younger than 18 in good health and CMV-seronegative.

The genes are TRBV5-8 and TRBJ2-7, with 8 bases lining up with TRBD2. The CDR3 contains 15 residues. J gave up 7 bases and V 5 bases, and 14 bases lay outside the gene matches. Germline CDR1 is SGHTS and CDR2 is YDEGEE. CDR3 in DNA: TGTGCCAGCAGTCCGACTAGCGCCCTCCCTAGGGAGCAGTACTTC. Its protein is CASSPTSALPREQYF.

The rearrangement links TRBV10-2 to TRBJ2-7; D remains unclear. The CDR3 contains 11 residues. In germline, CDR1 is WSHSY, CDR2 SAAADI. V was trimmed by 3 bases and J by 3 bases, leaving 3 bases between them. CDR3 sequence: CASSEYYEQYF. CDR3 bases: TGCGCCAGCAGTGAATACTACGAGCAGTACTTC.

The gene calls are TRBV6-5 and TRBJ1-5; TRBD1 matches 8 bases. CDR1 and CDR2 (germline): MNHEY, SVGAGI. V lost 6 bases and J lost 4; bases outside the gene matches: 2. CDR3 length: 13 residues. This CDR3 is CASRRTGNQPQHF. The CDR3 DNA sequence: TGTGCCAGCAGACGGACAGGGAATCAGCCCCAGCATTTT.

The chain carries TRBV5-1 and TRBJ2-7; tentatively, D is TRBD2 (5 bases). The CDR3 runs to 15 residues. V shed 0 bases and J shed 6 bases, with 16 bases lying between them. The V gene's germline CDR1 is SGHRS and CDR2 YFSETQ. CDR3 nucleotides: TGCGCCAGCAGCTTGGATCCGGGATCGGGAAGCGAGCAGTACTTC. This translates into CASSLDPGSGSEQYF.

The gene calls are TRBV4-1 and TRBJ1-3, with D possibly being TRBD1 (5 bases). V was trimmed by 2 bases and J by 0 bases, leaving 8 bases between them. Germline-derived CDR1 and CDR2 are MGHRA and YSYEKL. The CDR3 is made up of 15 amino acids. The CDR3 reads CASSQRGISGNTIYF. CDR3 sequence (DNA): TGCGCCAGCAGCCAACGGGGGATCTCTGGAAACACCATATATTTT.

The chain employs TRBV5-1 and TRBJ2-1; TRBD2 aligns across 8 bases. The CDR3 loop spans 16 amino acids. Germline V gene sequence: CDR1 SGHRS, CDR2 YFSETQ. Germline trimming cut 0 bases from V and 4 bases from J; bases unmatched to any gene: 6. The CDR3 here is CASSLAGTRGYNEQFF. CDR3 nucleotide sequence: TGCGCCAGCAGCTTGGCCGGGACTAGGGGGTACAATGAGCAGTTCTTC.

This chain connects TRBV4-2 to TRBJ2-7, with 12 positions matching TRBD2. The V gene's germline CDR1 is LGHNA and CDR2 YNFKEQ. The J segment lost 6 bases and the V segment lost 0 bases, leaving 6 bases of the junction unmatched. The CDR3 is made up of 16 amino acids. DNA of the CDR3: TGTGCCAGCAGCCAAGATGGACCGGGACTAGCGGGCGAGCAGTACTTC. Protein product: CASSQDGPGLAGEQYF.

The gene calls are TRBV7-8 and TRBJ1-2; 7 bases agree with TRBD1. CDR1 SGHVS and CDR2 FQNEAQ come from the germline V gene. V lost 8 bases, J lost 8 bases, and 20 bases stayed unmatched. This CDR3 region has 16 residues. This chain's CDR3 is CASGSRLLDRSAGYTF. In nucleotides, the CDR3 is TGTGCCAGCGGTTCTAGGCTTTTGGACAGGTCAGCCGGCTACACCTTC.

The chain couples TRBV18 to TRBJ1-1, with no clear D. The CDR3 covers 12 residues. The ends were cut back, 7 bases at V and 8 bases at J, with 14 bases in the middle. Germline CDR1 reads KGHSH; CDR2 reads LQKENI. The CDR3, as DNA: TGTGCCAGCTGGGGAGACTTACCAGAAGCTTTCTTT. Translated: CASWGDLPEAFF. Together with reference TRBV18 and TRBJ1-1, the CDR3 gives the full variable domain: NAGVMQNPRHLVRRRGQEARLRCSPMKGHSHVYWYRQLPEEGLKFMVYLQKENIIDESGMPKERFSAEFPKEGPSILRIQQVVRGDSAAYFCASWGDLPEAFFGQGTRLTVV.

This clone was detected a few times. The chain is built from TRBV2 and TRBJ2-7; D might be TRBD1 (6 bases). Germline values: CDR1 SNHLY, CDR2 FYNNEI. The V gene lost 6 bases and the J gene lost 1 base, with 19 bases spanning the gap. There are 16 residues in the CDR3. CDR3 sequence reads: CASSQLDSSTSYEQYF. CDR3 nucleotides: TGTGCCAGCAGCCAATTGGACAGCTCGACATCCTACGAGCAGTACTTC.

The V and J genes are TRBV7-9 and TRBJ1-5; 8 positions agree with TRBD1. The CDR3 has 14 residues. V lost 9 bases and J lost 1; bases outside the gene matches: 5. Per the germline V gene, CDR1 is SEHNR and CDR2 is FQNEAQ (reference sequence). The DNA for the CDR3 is TGTGCCAGTTCGGACAGGGACAGCAATCAGCCCCAGCATTTT. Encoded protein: CASSDRDSNQPQHF.

CDR3 nucleotides: TGTGCCACCAGCAGAGTGGGGACAGATACAGGGGAGCTGTTTTTT. Residues: CATSRVGTDTGELFF. This sequence joins TRBV15 and TRBJ2-2, with 7 bases aligning to TRBD1. The junction had 7 bases not matched to a gene; V was cut back by 1 base and J by 8 bases. Germline CDR1 reads LNHNV; CDR2 reads YYDKDF (reference sequence). CDR3 size: 15 residues.

CDR3: CASSLGQFTDTQYF. The CDR3 coding sequence is TGTGCCAGCAGCCTCGGACAGTTCACAGATACGCAGTATTTT. The chain couples TRBV27 to TRBJ2-3, with a weak D call TRBD1 (6 bases). Trimming pared 6 bases from V and 2 bases from J, leaving 12 bases between. The CDR3 runs to 14 residues. Per the germline V gene, CDR1 is MNHEY and CDR2 is SMNVEV (reference sequence).

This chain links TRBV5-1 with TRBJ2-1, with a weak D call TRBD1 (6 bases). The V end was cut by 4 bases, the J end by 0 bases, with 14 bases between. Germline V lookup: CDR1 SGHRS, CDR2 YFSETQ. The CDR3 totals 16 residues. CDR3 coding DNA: TGCGCCAGCAGCACCCAAGACAGGATCTCCTACAATGAGCAGTTCTTC. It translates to CASSTQDRISYNEQFF.

The CDR3 sequence is CATRDRGEKLFF. The DNA for the CDR3 is TGTGCCACCCGGGACAGGGGTGAAAAACTGTTTTTT. V gene TRBV19 combines with J gene TRBJ1-4, with 10 bases identical to TRBD1. V trimming: 10 bases; J trimming: 7 bases; junction bases outside the gene matches: 3. The germline V gene has CDR1 LNHDA and CDR2 SQIVND (reference sequence). The CDR3 is 12 amino acids.

The CDR3 DNA reads TGTGCTAGTGGTCCAGGGGGAAGGTTGGAGACCCAGTACTTC. Its translation is CASGPGGRLETQYF. The chain is built from TRBV12-5 and TRBJ2-5; 7 bases match TRBD1. In germline, CDR1 is LGHNT, CDR2 FRNRAP. V shed 5 bases and J 5 bases; nucleotides not matched to a gene: 8. This CDR3 has 14 amino acids.

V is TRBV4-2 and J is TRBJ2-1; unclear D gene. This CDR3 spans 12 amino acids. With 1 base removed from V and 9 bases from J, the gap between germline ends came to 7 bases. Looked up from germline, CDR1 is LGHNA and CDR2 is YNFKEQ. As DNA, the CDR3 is TGTGCCAGCAGCCAAGCAAGCACTGAGCAGTTCTTC. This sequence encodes CASSQASTEQFF.

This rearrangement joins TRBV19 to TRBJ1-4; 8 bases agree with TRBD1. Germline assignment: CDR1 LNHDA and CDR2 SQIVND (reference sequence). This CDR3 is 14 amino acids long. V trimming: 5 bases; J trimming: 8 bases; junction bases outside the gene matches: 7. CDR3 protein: CASSLDRGGEKLFF. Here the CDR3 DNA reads TGTGCCAGTAGTCTCGACAGGGGTGGAGAAAAACTGTTTTTT.

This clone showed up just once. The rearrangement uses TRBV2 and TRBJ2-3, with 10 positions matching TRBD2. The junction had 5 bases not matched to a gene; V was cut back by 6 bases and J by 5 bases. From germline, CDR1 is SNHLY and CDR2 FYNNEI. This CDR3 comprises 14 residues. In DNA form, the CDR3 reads TGTGCCAGCAGAGGCACTAGCGGGGAAGATACGCAGTATTTT. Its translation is CASRGTSGEDTQYF.

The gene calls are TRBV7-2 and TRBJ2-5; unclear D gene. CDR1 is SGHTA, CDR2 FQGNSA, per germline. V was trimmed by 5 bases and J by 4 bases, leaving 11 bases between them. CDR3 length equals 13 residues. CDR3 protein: CASSPEPIETQYF. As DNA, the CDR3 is TGTGCCAGCAGCCCAGAACCGATAGAGACCCAGTACTTC.

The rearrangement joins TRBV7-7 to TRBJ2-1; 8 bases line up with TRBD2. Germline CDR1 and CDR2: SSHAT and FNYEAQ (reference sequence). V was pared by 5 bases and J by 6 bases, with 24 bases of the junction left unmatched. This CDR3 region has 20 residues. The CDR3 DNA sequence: TGTGCCAGCAGCCAGACCAGCCTTGTTGCGGGAGACGCGGGGGGCAATGAGCAGTTCTTC. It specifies CASSQTSLVAGDAGGNEQFF.

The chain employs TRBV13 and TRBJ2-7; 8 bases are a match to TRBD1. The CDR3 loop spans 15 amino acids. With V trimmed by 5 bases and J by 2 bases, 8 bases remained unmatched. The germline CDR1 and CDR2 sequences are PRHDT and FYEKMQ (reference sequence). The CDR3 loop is CASSPGTGVTYEQYF. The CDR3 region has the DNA TGTGCCAGCAGCCCAGGGACAGGCGTTACCTACGAGCAGTACTTC.

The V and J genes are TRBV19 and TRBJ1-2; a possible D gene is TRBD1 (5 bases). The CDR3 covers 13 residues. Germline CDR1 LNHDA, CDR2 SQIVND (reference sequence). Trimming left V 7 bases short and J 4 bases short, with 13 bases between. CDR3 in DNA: TGTGCCAGTATGATGACAGCAAGCTATGGCTACACCTTC. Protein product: CASMMTASYGYTF.

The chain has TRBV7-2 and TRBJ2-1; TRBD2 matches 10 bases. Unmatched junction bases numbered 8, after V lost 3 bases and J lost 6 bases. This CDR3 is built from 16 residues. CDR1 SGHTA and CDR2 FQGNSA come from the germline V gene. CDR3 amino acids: CASSFGTSASSNEQFF. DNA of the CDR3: TGTGCCAGCAGCTTCGGGACTAGCGCTAGTAGCAATGAGCAGTTCTTC.

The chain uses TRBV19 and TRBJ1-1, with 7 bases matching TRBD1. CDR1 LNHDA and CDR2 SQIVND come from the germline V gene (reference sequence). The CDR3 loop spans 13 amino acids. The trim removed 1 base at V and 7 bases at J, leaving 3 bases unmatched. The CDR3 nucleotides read TGTGCCAGTAGTATAGCTCAGGGGGATGAAGCTTTCTTT. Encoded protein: CASSIAQGDEAFF.

The DNA for the CDR3 is TGTGCCAGCAGCCAAGGGGCGATTTACAATGAGCAGTTCTTC. The encoded protein is CASSQGAIYNEQFF. This rearrangement joins TRBV6-5 to TRBJ2-1; TRBD1 might be the D (5 bases). Trimming stripped 6 bases from V and 4 bases from J, with 13 bases between. This CDR3 region has 14 residues. Germline V gene lookup returns CDR1 MNHEY and CDR2 SVGAGI.

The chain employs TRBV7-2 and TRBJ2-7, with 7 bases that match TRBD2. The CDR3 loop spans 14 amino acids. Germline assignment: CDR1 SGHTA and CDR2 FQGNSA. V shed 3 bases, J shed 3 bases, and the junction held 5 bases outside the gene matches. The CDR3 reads CASSFRGSYYEQYF. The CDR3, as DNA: TGTGCCAGCAGCTTCCGCGGGAGCTACTACGAGCAGTACTTC.

CDR3 loop: CASSPPEARENTEAFF. CDR3 DNA sequence: TGTGCCAGCAGCCCCCCCGAGGCCAGAGAGAACACTGAAGCTTTCTTT. V and J are TRBV21-1 and TRBJ1-1. TRBV21-1 is a recognized pseudogene. This CDR3 has 16 amino acids.

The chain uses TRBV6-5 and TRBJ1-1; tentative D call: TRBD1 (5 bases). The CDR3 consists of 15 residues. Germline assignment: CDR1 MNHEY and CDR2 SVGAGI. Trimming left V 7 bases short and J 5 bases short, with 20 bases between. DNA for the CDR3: TGTGCCAGCACTAACAGGCGGAATCTTGGGACTGAAGCTTTCTTT. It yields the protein CASTNRRNLGTEAFF.